This T cell receptor (beta chain) appears in the sequencing data of a study of T cell changes during pregnancy in multiple sclerosis. This table comes from immunoSEQ multiplex PCR, and its TCRdb copy is limited to in-frame clones, with some not included. The sample holds some 51,000 clones, 85% to 95% seen once. The CDR3 is made up of 16 amino acids. V was trimmed by 4 bases and J by 2 bases, leaving 17 bases between them. CDR1 is LNHDA and CDR2 is SQIVND in the germline V gene (reference sequence). Specimen: CD4+ T cells from peripheral blood mononuclear cells, collected in the second trimester of pregnancy. The TCR originated in a female donor with multiple sclerosis, enrolled in a pregnancy study. V is TRBV19 and J is TRBJ1-2; D possibly corresponds to TRBD1 (5 bases). CDR3 nucleotides: TGTGCCAGTAGTAGACTCGACAGATTACCAAACTATGGCTACACCTTC. It encodes CASSRLDRLPNYGYTF.